The source of this TCR beta chain is a study of blood T cell repertoires in COVID-19. On the study more broadly: Material from acute and convalescent COVID-19 was sourced from the United States, Italy and Spain. Sources were T cells, B-cell-depleted T cells, or PBMCs; the material itself was cDNA or gDNA.

The CDR3 extends over 14 amino acids. V lost 2 bases, J lost 12 bases, and 17 bases lay in between. The germline V gene has CDR1 SGHKS and CDR2 YYEKEE (reference sequence). Original handling: Reference gene primer amplification in the assay estimated nucleated cell counts. Using immunoSEQ multiplex PCR, the repertoire was profiled, and TCRdb retains in-frame clones only, with some absent. D and trimming come from the DNA, and the V and J calls and clone size come from that table. This sample has approximately 100,000 clones; around 92% occur once, and the top ten carry about 5.7%. The source is a man in his fifties with active COVID-19. The sequenced sample consisted of peripheral blood. This chain links TRBV5-5 with TRBJ1-4, with D hard to call. The CDR3, as DNA: TGTGCCAGCAGCTTAGCGCGGTGGAAAGAGGAACTGTTTTTT. Translated: CASSLARWKEELFF. Looking up the rest from reference TRBV5-5 and TRBJ1-4 gives the full variable domain: DAGVTQSPTHLIKTRGQQVTLRCSPISGHKSVSWYQQVLGQGPQFIFQYYEKEERGRGNFPDRFSARQFPNYSSELNVNALLLGDSALYLCASSLARWKEELFFGSGTQLSVL.